This T cell receptor (beta chain) derives from a study of CD8+ T cells in alopecia areata. As regards this clone: Its antigen is unknown.

Reverse transcription of extracted RNA yielded cDNA, which provided the sequencing template. The assay was immunoSEQ multiplex PCR, and TCRdb's table has in-frame clones only and misses some. The sample consists of under 300,000 clones, under 80% of them appearing once. V was clipped by 6 bases and J by 2 bases, with 10 bases between them. This CDR3 has 12 amino acids. The V gene's germline CDR1 is SQVTM and CDR2 ANQGSEA. PBMCs yielded sorted CD4+ and CD8+ T cells. General observations from the study: Scalp sample data also include resident alphabeta T cells from normal skin. TCRs were shared less clearly across patients than in mice, possibly for HLA-related reasons. Scalp lesions, especially in alopecia totalis/universalis, had higher clonality than normal scalp.

The sequence came from a human donor with alopecia areata. Sequencing used CD4+ T cells sorted from blood, obtained at week 0. The J gene is TRBJ1-2, the V gene TRBV29-1; possibly TRBD1 for D (5 bases). The CDR3 is CSVGTSNYGYTF. DNA of the CDR3: TGCAGCGTCGGGACGTCCAACTATGGCTACACCTTC. Supplemented by reference TRBV29-1 and TRBJ1-2, the full variable domain reads SAVISQKPSRDICQRGTSLTIQCQVDSQVTMMFWYRQQPGQSLTLIATANQGSEATYESGFVIDKFPISRPNLTFSTLTVSNMSPEDSSIYLCSVGTSNYGYTFGSGTRLTVV.